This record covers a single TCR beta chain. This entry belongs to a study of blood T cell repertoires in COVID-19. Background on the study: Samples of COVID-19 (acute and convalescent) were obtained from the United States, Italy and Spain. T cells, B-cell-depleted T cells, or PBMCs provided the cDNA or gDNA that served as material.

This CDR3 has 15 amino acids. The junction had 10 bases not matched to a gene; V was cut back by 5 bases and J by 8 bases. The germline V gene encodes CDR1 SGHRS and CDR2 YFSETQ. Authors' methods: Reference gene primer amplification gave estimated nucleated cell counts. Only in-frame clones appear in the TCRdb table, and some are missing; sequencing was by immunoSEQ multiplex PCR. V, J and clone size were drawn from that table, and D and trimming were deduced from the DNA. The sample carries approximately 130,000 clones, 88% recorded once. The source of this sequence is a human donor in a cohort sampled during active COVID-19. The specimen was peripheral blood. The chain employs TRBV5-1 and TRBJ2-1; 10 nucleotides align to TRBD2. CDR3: CASSPPSGGPHEQFF. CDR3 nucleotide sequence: TGCGCCAGCAGTCCTCCTAGCGGGGGACCACATGAGCAGTTCTTC.